The next 27 T cell receptor beta chains were all read from a single sample in a study of regulatory T cells in long-lasting Graves disease. Assembly of TCR beta libraries relied on iRepertoire HTBI primers together with Arm-PCR of CDR3 regions. In TCRdb, the multiplex PCR reads were re-called with MiXCR into one record per CDR3 protein. Among 500,000 or so distinct CDR3 sequences listed, around 15% were seen once. Time point indicated: newly diagnosed GD, antithyroid drugs for less than 3 months. PBMC RNA served as the TCR library source. These data also featured in a second study, about T cells in Graves' hyperthyroidism and ophthalmopathy.

Sequencing was performed on peripheral blood mononuclear cells (PBMCs), taken at new diagnosis, from a patient treated with antithyroid drugs. The source is a man aged 40-50 years with Graves disease.

The rearrangement joins TRBV24-1 to TRBJ2-7, with 7 bases that match TRBD2. The junction had 8 bases not matched to a gene; V was cut back by 8 bases and J by 2 bases. Germline assignment: CDR1 KGHDR and CDR2 SFDVKD. CDR3 length: 14 residues. Here the CDR3 DNA reads TGTGCCACCATGGGGGAGGGATGGCCCTACGAGCAGTACTTC. Protein product: CATMGEGWPYEQYF.

V and J are TRBV3-1 and TRBJ2-1; D remains unclear. V lost 4 bases to trimming and J lost 0 bases, with 10 bases between them. Looked up from germline, CDR1 is LGHDT and CDR2 is YNNKEL (reference sequence). CDR3 length equals 15 residues. CDR3 residues: CASSRAVSSYNEQFF. The DNA for the CDR3 is TGTGCCAGCAGCCGGGCAGTAAGCTCCTACAATGAGCAGTTCTTC.

The gene calls are TRBV6-2 or TRBV6-3 and TRBJ1-2; D is unresolved. The CDR3 is 12 residues long. CDR1 MNHEY and CDR2 SVGEGT come from the germline V gene. V was clipped by 5 bases and J by 6 bases, with 10 bases between them. The CDR3 spells CASSDLDHGYTF. DNA for the CDR3: TGTGCCAGCAGTGACCTTGATCATGGCTACACCTTC.

The chain links TRBV5-1 to TRBJ1-1, with D possibly being TRBD1 (5 bases). V was shortened by 4 bases and J by 5 bases, with 12 bases between the two germline ends. Germline lookup yields CDR1 SGHRS and CDR2 YFSETQ. This CDR3 has 13 residues. CDR3 region: CASSRDVLTEAFF. Here the CDR3 DNA reads TGCGCCAGCAGCCGGGACGTTTTAACTGAAGCTTTCTTT.

This clonotype was counted between two and nine times. V usage is TRBV19 and J usage is TRBJ2-6; no reliable D call. Looked up from germline, CDR1 is LNHDA and CDR2 is SQIVND (reference sequence). CDR3 length equals 19 residues. V lost 8 bases to trimming and J lost 1 base, with 24 bases between them. The CDR3 protein is CASLTKYASPGSGANVLTF. The CDR3 DNA reads as TGTGCCAGTCTAACCAAGTATGCTTCCCCTGGGTCTGGGGCCAACGTCCTGACTTTC. The whole variable domain, filled in from reference TRBV19 and TRBJ2-6, reads DGGITQSPKYLFRKEGQNVTLSCEQNLNHDAMYWYRQDPGQGLRLIYYSQIVNDFQKGDIAEGYSVSREKKESFPLTVTSAQKNPTAFYLCASLTKYASPGSGANVLTFGAGSRLTVL.

The V call is TRBV5-5, the J call TRBJ1-1; no reliable D call. V shed 2 bases and J shed 6 bases, with 11 bases lying between them. Per germline, CDR1 SGHKS and CDR2 YYEKEE (reference sequence). This CDR3 contains 13 residues. The CDR3 is CASSFTGRAEAFF. In nucleotides, the CDR3 is TGTGCCAGCAGCTTCACCGGACGGGCTGAAGCTTTCTTT.

There are a few counts of this clonotype. The V call is TRBV6-1, the J call TRBJ2-3; 8 nucleotides line up with TRBD2. V dropped 6 bases and J dropped 8; count of bases not matched to a gene: 13. The CDR3 covers 15 residues. In germline, CDR1 is MNHNS, CDR2 SASEGT. The CDR3 DNA follows: TGTGCCAGCAGAGTCGGAGCGGGAGCAAAAGGTACGCAGTATTTT. Its protein is CASRVGAGAKGTQYF.

At least ten counts were recorded for this clonotype. The V gene is TRBV5-1, the J gene TRBJ2-1; D unclear. Germline values: CDR1 SGHRS, CDR2 YFSETQ. This CDR3 is built from 12 residues. V was pared by 1 base and J by 6 bases, with 5 bases between. The CDR3 loop is CASSLTTNEQFF. CDR3 DNA: TGCGCCAGCAGCTTGACTACCAATGAGCAGTTCTTC.

This clonotype was recorded many times. This chain uses TRBV3-1 with TRBJ2-7; D may be TRBD2 (6 bases). V was shortened by 1 base and J by 2 bases, with 9 bases between the two germline ends. Germline CDR1 is LGHDT and CDR2 is YNNKEL (reference sequence). The CDR3 loop spans 14 amino acids. In nucleotides, the CDR3 is TGTGCCAGCAGCCAAGGACTAGGGGCCTACGAGCAGTACTTC. It encodes CASSQGLGAYEQYF.

This clonotype was counted many times. The chain employs TRBV28 and TRBJ2-7; D perhaps matches TRBD2 (6 bases). Germline lookup yields CDR1 MDHEN and CDR2 SYDVKM. This CDR3 is 14 amino acids long. Trimming took 8 bases from V and 0 from J, leaving 14 bases between them. The CDR3: CASFKPSVSYEQYF. The CDR3 nucleotides read TGTGCCAGCTTTAAGCCTAGCGTCTCCTACGAGCAGTACTTC.

This clonotype was detected many times. The chain links TRBV14 to TRBJ1-1; D gene uncertain. Trimming left V 0 bases short and J 0 bases short, with 11 bases between. Germline V lookup: CDR1 SGHDN, CDR2 FVKESK. The CDR3 runs 16 residues. For the CDR3, the DNA is TGTGCCAGCAGCCAAGATCTTGGGCAGGTGAACACTGAAGCTTTCTTT. It specifies CASSQDLGQVNTEAFF.

CDR3 sequence: CASSLVTLSTDTQYF. Here the CDR3 DNA reads TGTGCCAGCAGCTTGGTTACCCTCTCCACAGATACGCAGTATTTT. The genes are TRBV11-2 and TRBJ2-3, with D hard to call. Trimming left V 3 bases short and J 2 bases short, with 12 bases between. The germline V gene has CDR1 SGHAT and CDR2 FQNNGV. The CDR3 contains 15 residues.

There are a few counts of this clonotype. This sequence joins TRBV7-2 and TRBJ2-3; the D is unclear. This CDR3 is built from 12 residues. Per germline, CDR1 SGHTA and CDR2 FQGNSA. The V and J ends lost 5 bases and 9 bases respectively, with 12 bases between them. CDR3 DNA sequence: TGTGCCAGCAGCATGAGTACCAACACGCAGTATTTT. As protein: CASSMSTNTQYF.

On this clonotype itself: A far bigger clonotype differs at one base, so this is likely a read error. The chain couples TRBV2 to TRBJ2-4; no firm D call. The germline V gene has CDR1 SNHLY and CDR2 FYNNEI. This CDR3 comprises 14 residues. Trimming removed 3 bases at V and 13 bases at J, with 19 bases between. The CDR3 region is CASSDIYSKEAQYF. CDR3 bases: TGTGCCAGCAGTGACATTTACAGCAAAGAGGCCCAGTACTTC.

This clonotype occurred many times. The genes are TRBV7-9 and TRBJ2-3; 8 nucleotides match TRBD2. The CDR3 is 15 amino acids. Germline V lookup: CDR1 SEHNR, CDR2 FQNEAQ (reference sequence). J was trimmed by 2 bases and V by 8 bases; bases with no gene match: 9. CDR3 in DNA: TGTGCCAGCGGTGGTGTAGCGGGAAACACAGATACGCAGTATTTT. It translates to CASGGVAGNTDTQYF.

The rearrangement uses TRBV14 and TRBJ2-7; no reliable D call. CDR3 length: 14 amino acids. The germline V gene encodes CDR1 SGHDN and CDR2 FVKESK. The V gene lost 3 bases and the J gene lost 6 bases, with 15 bases spanning the gap. The CDR3: CASSHLEGLGEQYF. CDR3 DNA: TGTGCCAGCAGCCACCTAGAAGGGTTGGGCGAGCAGTACTTC.

This clonotype was counted a few times. The germline gene is not matched at one end of the junction; a read error may be the cause. The V gene is TRBV5-1, the J gene TRBJ2-1; 16 bases are a match to TRBD2. In germline, CDR1 is SGHRS, CDR2 YFSETQ. CDR3 length equals 18 residues. The CDR3: CASSSGTSGRAYYNEQFF. The CDR3 nucleotides read TGTGCCAGCAGTTCCGGGACTAGCGGGAGGGCCTACTACAATGAGCAGTTCTTC.

Many counts were recorded for this clonotype. The chain couples TRBV27 to TRBJ2-7; 10 nucleotides agree with TRBD2. Germline V CDR1 and CDR2: MNHEY, SMNVEV (reference sequence). The J segment lost 3 bases and the V segment lost 2 bases, leaving 7 bases of the junction unmatched. The CDR3 contains 16 residues. In DNA, the CDR3 is TGTGCCAGCAGTTTAAAATGGGGACTAGCGTACTACGAGCAGTACTTC. Encoded protein: CASSLKWGLAYYEQYF.

The chain uses TRBV5-1 and TRBJ1-2; weak D call: TRBD1 (5 bases). Trimming cost V 1 base and J 2 bases, with 12 bases left between them. CDR3 length equals 15 residues. Germline V gene data show CDR1 as SGHRS and CDR2 as YFSETQ. CDR3 in DNA: TGCGCCAGCAGCTTGACAGGTTCCGGGAACTATGGCTACACCTTC. It is translated as CASSLTGSGNYGYTF.

The DNA of the CDR3 is TGTGCCAGCAGCGTAAGCATAGCGGGAGCCTACAATGAGCAGTTCTTC. This encodes CASSVSIAGAYNEQFF. V is TRBV9 and J is TRBJ2-1; 9 nucleotides line up with TRBD2. The CDR3 loop spans 16 amino acids. Trimming at V came to 1 base and at J to 2 bases, leaving 4 bases not matched to a gene. CDR1 and CDR2 from the germline V gene are SGDLS and YYNGEE.

In this sample, this clonotype turned up many times. The genes are TRBV20-1 and TRBJ2-7, with D perhaps assigned TRBD1 or TRBD2 (5 bases each). This CDR3 has 14 amino acids. Trimming stripped 3 bases from V and 4 bases from J, with 16 bases between. From germline, CDR1 is DFQATT and CDR2 SNEGSKA (reference sequence). The CDR3: CSARSGGSRYEQYF. The CDR3 DNA reads as TGCAGTGCTAGGAGTGGGGGAAGCCGATACGAGCAGTACTTC.

Comments on this clonotype: No conserved phenylalanine or tryptophan ends this CDR3, so it is likely a read error. The chain is built from TRBV12-3 or TRBV12-4 and TRBJ2-7, with 10 bases lining up with TRBD2. V lost 3 bases, J lost 6 bases, and 11 bases stayed unmatched. The CDR3 consists of 16 residues. CDR3 in DNA: TGTGCCAGCAGTTTCCGGAGTAGCGGGAGGCTCGGCGAGCAGTACCTC. This gives the protein CASSFRSSGRLGEQYL.

The table lists this clonotype with a few counts. V and J are TRBV12-5 and TRBJ1-5; D gene unclear. CDR3 length: 14 residues. Germline V gene sequence: CDR1 LGHNT, CDR2 FRNRAP. V was clipped by 6 bases and J by 3 bases, with 12 bases between them. DNA of the CDR3: TGTGCTAGTGGGACCTCTGGATACAATCAGCCCCAGCATTTT. Translation gives CASGTSGYNQPQHF.

In this sample, this clonotype turned up many times. The V and J genes are TRBV20-1 and TRBJ2-4; D possibly corresponds to TRBD1 (5 bases). The V end lost 6 bases, the J end lost 1 base, and 10 bases lay between the germline ends. The V gene's germline CDR1 is DFQATT and CDR2 SNEGSKA (reference sequence). This CDR3 is built from 13 residues. The CDR3 DNA is TGCAGTGCCCCGGACACTGCCAAAAACATTCAGTACTTC. Translation gives CSAPDTAKNIQYF.

This clonotype was observed many times. The rearrangement joins TRBV7-8 to TRBJ1-5; tentatively, D is TRBD1 (5 bases). The CDR3 is made up of 13 amino acids. The germline V and J ends were trimmed by 6 bases and 7 bases, with 13 bases remaining between them. Per the germline V gene, CDR1 is SGHVS and CDR2 is FQNEAQ. CDR3 sequence reads: CASRQDTEQPQHF. The CDR3 DNA reads as TGTGCCAGCAGACAGGACACAGAACAGCCCCAGCATTTT.

This clonotype has just a few counts. The rearrangement joins TRBV30 to TRBJ2-2, with D tentatively TRBD1 or TRBD2 (5 bases each). Trimming removed 2 bases at V and 1 base at J, with 11 bases between. The CDR3 spans 15 residues. The germline V gene encodes CDR1 GTSNPN and CDR2 SVGIG (reference sequence). The CDR3 coding sequence is TGTGCCTGGAGTAGGGGAGCGTTGAACACCGGGGAGCTGTTTTTT. The encoded protein is CAWSRGALNTGELFF.

In its sample, this clonotype was seen a few times. The V gene is TRBV20-1, the J gene TRBJ1-6; D gene ambiguous. The length of the CDR3 is 14 residues. CDR1 is DFQATT and CDR2 is SNEGSKA in the germline V gene (reference sequence). V was clipped by 0 bases and J by 6 bases, with 9 bases between them. The CDR3 DNA reads as TGCAGTGCTAGAGACTCCGAAATTAATTCACCCCTCCACTTT. Residues: CSARDSEINSPLHF.